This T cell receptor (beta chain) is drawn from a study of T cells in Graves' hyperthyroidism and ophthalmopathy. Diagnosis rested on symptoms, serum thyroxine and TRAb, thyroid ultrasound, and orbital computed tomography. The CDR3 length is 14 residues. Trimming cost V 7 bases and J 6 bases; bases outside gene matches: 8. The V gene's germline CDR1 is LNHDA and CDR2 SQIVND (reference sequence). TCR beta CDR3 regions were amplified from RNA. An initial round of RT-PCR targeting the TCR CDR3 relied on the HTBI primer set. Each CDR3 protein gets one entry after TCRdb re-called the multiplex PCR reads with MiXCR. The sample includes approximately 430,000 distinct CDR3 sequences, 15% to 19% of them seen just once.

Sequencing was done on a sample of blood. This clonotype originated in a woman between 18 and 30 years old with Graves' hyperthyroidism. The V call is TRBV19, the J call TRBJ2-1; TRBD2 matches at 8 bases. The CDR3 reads CASTWGLDGNEQFF. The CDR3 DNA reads TGTGCCAGTACGTGGGGACTAGATGGCAATGAGCAGTTCTTC.